These T cell receptor beta chains were read from a single sample in a study of radiation and T cells in renal cell carcinoma. Produced via immunoSEQ multiplex PCR; TCRdb's table is partial and in-frame only. The profile covers about 86,000 clones, with around 85% appearing a single time and roughly a tenth taken by the ten largest. This material consisted of blood, taken from a patient whose treatment included radiotherapy and nephrectomy. These TCRs come from a man aged 50 or older with renal cell carcinoma. Both conserved end residues are part of each CDR3. D genes are given only for firm matches. Some rows mark clone size as missing; the rest say once, few, many or name a class of expanded clone.

D gene	V gene	J gene	clone size	CDR3 protein	CDR3 DNA
TRBD1	TRBV10-3	TRBJ2-1	.	CAISGTGFGSEQFF	TGTGCCATCAGTGGGACAGGGTTCGGGAGTGAGCAGTTCTTC
.	TRBV28	TRBJ1-2	.	CASSLPSNYGYTF	TGTGCCAGCAGTTTGCCCAGTAACTATGGCTACACCTTC
.	TRBV18	TRBJ2-7	once	CASSPPVPGAYEQYF	TGTGCCAGCTCACCACCGGTTCCGGGGGCCTACGAGCAGTACTTC
.	TRBV4-1	TRBJ2-3	few	CASSQVGADTQYF	TGCGCCAGCAGCCAAGTAGGGGCAGATACGCAGTATTTT
.	TRBV9	TRBJ1-4	.	CASSVDGRGGEKLFF	TGTGCCAGCAGCGTAGACGGGCGGGGGGGTGAAAAACTGTTTTTT
.	TRBV6-4	TRBJ1-2	.	CASSEFGDTSYYGYTF	TGTGCCAGCAGTGAATTCGGGGACACCTCCTACTATGGCTACACCTTC
.	TRBV7-9	TRBJ1-2	.	CASSFRSGGISYGYTF	TGTGCCAGCAGCTTTCGTTCGGGGGGTATCAGCTATGGCTACACCTTC
.	TRBV7-3	TRBJ2-2	.	CASSTGLTGELFF	TGTGCCAGCTCAACGGGGCTCACCGGGGAGCTGTTTTTT
.	TRBV5-4	TRBJ2-3	.	CASSDPEDTGWDTQYF	TGTGCCAGCAGCGACCCCGAAGATACGGGGTGGGATACGCAGTATTTT
TRBD1	TRBV18	TRBJ1-5	.	CASSDRALRNQPQHF	TGTGCCAGCTCCGACAGGGCATTAAGGAATCAGCCCCAGCATTTT
TRBD2	TRBV6-6	TRBJ2-1	.	CASNPGLALIGEQFF	TGTGCCAGCAACCCGGGACTAGCGCTCATTGGGGAGCAGTTCTTC
.	TRBV7-9	TRBJ2-7	few	CASSLTGITYEQYF	TGTGCCAGCAGCTTAACAGGGATAACCTACGAGCAGTACTTC
TRBD2	TRBV7-9	TRBJ2-1	.	CASRQGSLAVYNEQFF	TGTGCCAGCAGGCAAGGTTCCCTAGCGGTATACAATGAGCAGTTCTTC
.	TRBV10-1	TRBJ2-5	.	CASRSRGADQETQYF	TGCGCCAGCAGATCCCGGGGGGCAGATCAAGAGACCCAGTACTTC
.	TRBV6-1	TRBJ1-2	.	CASSADRLYGYTF	TGTGCCAGCAGTGCCGACAGACTCTATGGCTACACCTTC
TRBD1	TRBV10-3	TRBJ1-6	.	CAIRGTGTLNNSPLHF	TGTGCCATCAGAGGGACAGGGACATTGAATAATTCACCCCTCCACTTT
TRBD1	TRBV7-9	TRBJ1-2	.	CASSRTGDYGYTF	TGTGCCAGCAGCAGGACAGGGGACTATGGCTACACCTTC
TRBD2	TRBV2	TRBJ2-2	.	CASVVLAGLTGELFF	TGTGCCAGCGTCGTTCTAGCGGGTTTGACCGGGGAGCTGTTTTTT
TRBD1	TRBV5-1	TRBJ2-3	.	CASKTGETTDTQYF	TGCGCCAGCAAAACAGGGGAGACCACAGATACGCAGTATTTT
.	TRBV28	TRBJ1-1	.	CASSPPAGMNTEAFF	TGTGCCAGCAGTCCCCCGGCCGGCATGAACACTGAAGCTTTCTTT
TRBD2	TRBV5-1	TRBJ2-3	.	CASSPGVAGDTDTQYF	TGCGCCAGCAGCCCCGGGGTAGCGGGAGACACAGATACGCAGTATTTT
.	TRBV6-1	TRBJ2-2	.	CASSGISNTGELFF	TGTGCCAGCAGTGGGATCTCGAACACCGGGGAGCTGTTTTTT
TRBD2	TRBV28	TRBJ2-3	.	CASSPTSGSTDTQYF	TGTGCCAGCAGTCCGACTAGCGGCAGCACAGATACGCAGTATTTT
.	TRBV29-1	TRBJ2-1	.	CSVEGRYNEQFF	TGCAGCGTTGAAGGCCGGTACAATGAGCAGTTCTTC
TRBD1	TRBV9	TRBJ1-6	.	CASSVNRDRGNNSPLHF	TGTGCCAGCAGCGTTAACCGGGACAGGGGCAATAATTCACCCCTCCACTTT
TRBD1	TRBV4-1	TRBJ1-5	.	CASRKQGASNQPQHF	TGCGCCAGCAGAAAACAGGGGGCGAGCAATCAGCCCCAGCATTTT
TRBD1	TRBV29-1	TRBJ2-1	few	CSANRQGSYNEQFF	TGCAGCGCCAACCGACAGGGCTCCTACAATGAGCAGTTCTTC
.	TRBV6-5	TRBJ2-3	.	CASSLDLIATDTQYF	TGTGCCAGCAGCCTAGACTTAATTGCCACAGATACGCAGTATTTT
.	TRBV4-2	TRBJ2-2	.	CASGNYRFAAGELFF	TGTGCCAGCGGCAATTATCGGTTTGCGGCCGGGGAGCTGTTTTTT
TRBD2	TRBV9	TRBJ2-7	.	CASSVSASGVREQYF	TGTGCCAGCAGCGTTTCGGCTAGCGGGGTGCGCGAGCAGTACTTC
.	TRBV2	TRBJ1-1	.	CASFRDTNTEAFF	TGTGCCAGCTTCCGGGACACTAACACTGAAGCTTTCTTT
.	TRBV20-1	TRBJ1-2	.	CSVPRGRGYTF	TGCAGTGTACCACGGGGACGCGGCTACACCTTC
TRBD2	TRBV13	TRBJ2-3	.	CASSFLAGEGTDTQYF	TGTGCCAGCAGCTTTTTAGCGGGGGAGGGCACAGATACGCAGTATTTT
.	TRBV19	TRBJ1-6	.	CASSHAGGSLHF	TGTGCCAGTAGCCATGCGGGGGGAAGCCTCCACTTT
TRBD2	TRBV5-4	TRBJ2-5	.	CASSLVGRGMEETQYF	TGTGCCAGCAGCTTGGTTGGGCGGGGGATGGAAGAGACCCAGTACTTC
.	TRBV5-1	TRBJ2-2	.	CASSWGDGANTGELFF	TGCGCCAGCAGCTGGGGGGACGGAGCGAACACCGGGGAGCTGTTTTTT
.	TRBV7-2	TRBJ2-3	.	CASSLGADTQYF	TGTGCCAGCAGCTTAGGAGCAGATACGCAGTATTTT
.	TRBV6-4	TRBJ1-2	.	CASSDSSGKDGYTF	TGTGCCAGCAGTGACTCGTCAGGGAAGGATGGCTACACCTTC
.	TRBV19	TRBJ2-1	once	CASSIGGVQPYNEQFF	TGTGCCAGTAGTATAGGTGGGGTTCAGCCCTACAATGAGCAGTTCTTC
.	TRBV7-6	TRBJ2-5	.	CASTLGVGGGRETQYF	TGTGCCAGCACCCTAGGGGTTGGCGGAGGTCGGGAGACCCAGTACTTC
TRBD2	TRBV5-4	TRBJ2-5	.	CASSPGTSGRAKTQYF	TGTGCCAGCAGCCCTGGGACTAGCGGGAGGGCCAAGACCCAGTACTTC
TRBD2	TRBV5-5	TRBJ2-7	.	CASSRAGTSGSWSYEQYF	TGTGCCAGCAGCCGCGCTGGGACTAGCGGGAGTTGGTCCTACGAGCAGTACTTC
.	TRBV2	TRBJ2-3	.	CASSEATTDTQYF	TGTGCCAGCAGTGAAGCTACAACAGATACGCAGTATTTT